The TCR beta chain under discussion was sequenced for a study of control samples from healthy donors and cancer patients. Generated by immunoSEQ multiplex PCR, the TCRdb table keeps only in-frame clones and is missing some. This sample carries 93,000 or so clones, roughly 89% of them seen once, and the ten largest clones take about a fifth. This clone was seen just once. The sequence came from a man aged 55 to 70 with lung cancer. The specimen was PBMCs.

CDR3: CASSTVQGATEAFF. Here the CDR3 DNA reads TGTGCCAGCAGCACAGTACAGGGGGCCACTGAAGCTTTCTTT. This chain links TRBV5-4 with TRBJ1-1, with 9 positions matching TRBD1. V lost 4 bases to trimming and J lost 4 bases; unmatched junction nucleotides: 5. The length of the CDR3 is 14 residues. Looked up from germline, CDR1 is SGHNT and CDR2 is YYREEE (reference sequence). Complete variable domain (other parts from reference TRBV5-4 and TRBJ1-1): ETGVTQSPTHLIKTRGQQVTLRCSSQSGHNTVSWYQQALGQGPQFIFQYYREEENGRGNFPPRFSGLQFPNYSSELNVNALELDDSALYLCASSTVQGATEAFFGQGTRLTVV.